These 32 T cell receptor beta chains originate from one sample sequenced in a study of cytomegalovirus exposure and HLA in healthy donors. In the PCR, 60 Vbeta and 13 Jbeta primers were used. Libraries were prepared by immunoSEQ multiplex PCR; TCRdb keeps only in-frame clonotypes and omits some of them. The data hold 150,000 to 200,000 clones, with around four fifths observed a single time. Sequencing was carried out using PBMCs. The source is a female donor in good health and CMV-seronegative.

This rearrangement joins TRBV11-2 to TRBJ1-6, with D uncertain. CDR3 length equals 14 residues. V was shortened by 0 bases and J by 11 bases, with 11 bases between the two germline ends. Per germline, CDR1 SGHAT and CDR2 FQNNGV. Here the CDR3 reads CASSLDPAGPPLHF. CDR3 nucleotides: TGTGCCAGCAGCTTAGATCCGGCAGGTCCACCCCTCCACTTT.

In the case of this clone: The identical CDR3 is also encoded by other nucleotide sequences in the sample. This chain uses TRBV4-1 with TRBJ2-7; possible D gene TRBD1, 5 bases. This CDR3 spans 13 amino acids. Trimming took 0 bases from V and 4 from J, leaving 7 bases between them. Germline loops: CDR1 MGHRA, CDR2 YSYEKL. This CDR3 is CASSQDRGYEQYF. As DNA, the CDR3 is TGCGCCAGCAGCCAAGATAGGGGTTACGAGCAGTACTTC.

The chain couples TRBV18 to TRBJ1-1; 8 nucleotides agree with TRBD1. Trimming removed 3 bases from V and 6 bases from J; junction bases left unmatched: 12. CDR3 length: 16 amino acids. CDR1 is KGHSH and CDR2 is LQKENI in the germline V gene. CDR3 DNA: TGTGCCAGCTCACCCGGACAGGGCGGGGGTGGCTCTGAAGCTTTCTTT. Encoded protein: CASSPGQGGGGSEAFF.

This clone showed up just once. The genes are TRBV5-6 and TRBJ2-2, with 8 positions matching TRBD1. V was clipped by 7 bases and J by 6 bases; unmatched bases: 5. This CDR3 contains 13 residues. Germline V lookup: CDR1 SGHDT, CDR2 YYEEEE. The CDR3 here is CASQGQAAGELFF. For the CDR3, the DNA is TGTGCCAGCCAGGGACAGGCTGCCGGGGAGCTGTTTTTT.

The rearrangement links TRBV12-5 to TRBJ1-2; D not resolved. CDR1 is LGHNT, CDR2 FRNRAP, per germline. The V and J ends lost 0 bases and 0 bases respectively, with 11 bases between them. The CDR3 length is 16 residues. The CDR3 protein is CASGLVLGGANYGYTF. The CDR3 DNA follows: TGTGCTAGTGGTTTGGTACTGGGTGGAGCTAACTATGGCTACACCTTC.

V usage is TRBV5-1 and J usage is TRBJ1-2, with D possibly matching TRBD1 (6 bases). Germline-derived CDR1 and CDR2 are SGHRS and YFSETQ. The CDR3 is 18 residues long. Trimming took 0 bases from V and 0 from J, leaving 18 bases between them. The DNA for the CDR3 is TGCGCCAGCAGCTTGGGAGTCCCGACAGGACGCTCTAACTATGGCTACACCTTC. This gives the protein CASSLGVPTGRSNYGYTF.

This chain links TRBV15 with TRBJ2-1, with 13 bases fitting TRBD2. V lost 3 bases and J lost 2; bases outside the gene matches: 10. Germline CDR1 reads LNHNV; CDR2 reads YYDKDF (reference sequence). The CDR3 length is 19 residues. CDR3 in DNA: TGTGCCACCAGCAGGGGGAGGACTAGCGGGAGAGGGACCTACAATGAGCAGTTCTTC. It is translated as CATSRGRTSGRGTYNEQFF.

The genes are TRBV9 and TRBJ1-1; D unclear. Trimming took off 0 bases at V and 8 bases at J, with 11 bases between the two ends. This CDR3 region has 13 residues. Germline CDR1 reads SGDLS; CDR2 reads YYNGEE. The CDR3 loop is CASSVGSGNEAFF. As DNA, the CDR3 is TGTGCCAGCAGCGTAGGGTCGGGAAACGAAGCTTTCTTT.

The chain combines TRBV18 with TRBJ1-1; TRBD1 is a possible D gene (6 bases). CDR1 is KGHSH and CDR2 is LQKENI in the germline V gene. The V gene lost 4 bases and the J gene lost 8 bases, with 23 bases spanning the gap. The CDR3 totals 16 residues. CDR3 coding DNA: TGTGCCAGCTCACTACTACCGGGGGGCTCAACACTCGAAGCTTTCTTT. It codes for CASSLLPGGSTLEAFF.

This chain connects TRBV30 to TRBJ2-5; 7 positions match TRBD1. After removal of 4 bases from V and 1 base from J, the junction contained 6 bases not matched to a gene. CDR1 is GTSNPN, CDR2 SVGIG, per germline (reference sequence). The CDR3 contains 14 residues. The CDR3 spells CAWTRQGPQETQYF. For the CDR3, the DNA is TGTGCCTGGACCCGACAGGGCCCCCAAGAGACCCAGTACTTC.

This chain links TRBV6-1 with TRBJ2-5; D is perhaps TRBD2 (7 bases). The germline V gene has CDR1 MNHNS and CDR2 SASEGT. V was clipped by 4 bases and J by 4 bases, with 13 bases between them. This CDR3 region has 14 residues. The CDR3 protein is CASSGGGLGETQYF. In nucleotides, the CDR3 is TGTGCCAGCAGTGGGGGGGGCCTGGGAGAGACCCAGTACTTC.

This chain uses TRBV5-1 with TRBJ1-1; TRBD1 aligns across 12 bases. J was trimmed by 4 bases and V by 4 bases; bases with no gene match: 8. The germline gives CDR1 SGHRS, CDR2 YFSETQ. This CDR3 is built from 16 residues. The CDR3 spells CASSGGDRGPGTEAFF. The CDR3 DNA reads TGCGCCAGCAGCGGGGGGGACAGGGGGCCGGGCACTGAAGCTTTCTTT.

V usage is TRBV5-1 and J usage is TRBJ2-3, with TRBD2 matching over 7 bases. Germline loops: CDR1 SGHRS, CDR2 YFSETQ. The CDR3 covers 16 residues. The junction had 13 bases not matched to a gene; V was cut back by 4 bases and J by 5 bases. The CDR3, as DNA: TGCGCCAGCAGCCCGCTAGCGGCGGCCGGGGGAGATACGCAGTATTTT. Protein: CASSPLAAAGGDTQYF. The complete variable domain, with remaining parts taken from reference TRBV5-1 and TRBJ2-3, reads KAGVTQTPRYLIKTRGQQVTLSCSPISGHRSVSWYQQTPGQGLQFLFEYFSETQRNKGNFPGRFSGRQFSNSRSEMNVSTLELGDSALYLCASSPLAAAGGDTQYFGPGTRLTVL.

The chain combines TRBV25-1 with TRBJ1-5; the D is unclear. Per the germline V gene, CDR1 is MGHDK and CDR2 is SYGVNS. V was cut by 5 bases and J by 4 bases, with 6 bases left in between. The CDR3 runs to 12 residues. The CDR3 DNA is TGTGCCAGCAGTCTAACGAATCAGCCCCAGCATTTT. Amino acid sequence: CASSLTNQPQHF.

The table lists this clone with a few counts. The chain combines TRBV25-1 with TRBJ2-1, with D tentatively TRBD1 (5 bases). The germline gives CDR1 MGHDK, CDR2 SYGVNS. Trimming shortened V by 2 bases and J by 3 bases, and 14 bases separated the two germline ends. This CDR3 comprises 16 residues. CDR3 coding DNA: TGTGCCAGCAGTGAAACTGCAGGGAATTTCTACAATGAGCAGTTCTTC. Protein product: CASSETAGNFYNEQFF.

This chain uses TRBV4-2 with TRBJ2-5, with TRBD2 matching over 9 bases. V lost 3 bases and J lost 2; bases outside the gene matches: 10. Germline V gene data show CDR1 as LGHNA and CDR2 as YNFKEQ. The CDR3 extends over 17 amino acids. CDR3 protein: CASSHHLASGVQETQYF. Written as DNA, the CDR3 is TGTGCCAGCAGCCATCACCTAGCTAGCGGGGTGCAAGAGACCCAGTACTTC.

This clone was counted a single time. The CDR3 here is CASSLGQWSNQPQHF. The CDR3 nucleotides read TGCGCCAGCAGCTTGGGGCAATGGAGCAATCAGCCCCAGCATTTT. V is TRBV5-1 and J is TRBJ1-5; D is uncertain. CDR3 length equals 15 residues. The germline V gene has CDR1 SGHRS and CDR2 YFSETQ. V was trimmed by 0 bases and J by 1 base, leaving 8 bases between them.

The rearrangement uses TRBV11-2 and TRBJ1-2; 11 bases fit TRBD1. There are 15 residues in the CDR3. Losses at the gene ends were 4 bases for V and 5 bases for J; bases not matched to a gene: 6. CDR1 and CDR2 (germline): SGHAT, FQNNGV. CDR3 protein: CASSSVGQGAYGYTF. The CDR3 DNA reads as TGTGCCAGCAGCTCGGTAGGACAGGGGGCGTATGGCTACACCTTC.

Here the CDR3 reads CASSPRALYGYTF. For the CDR3, the DNA is TGTGCCAGCAGCCCGCGGGCCCTCTATGGCTACACCTTC. The chain is built from TRBV9 and TRBJ1-2; D remains ambiguous. Trimming shortened V by 4 bases and J by 4 bases, and 11 bases separated the two germline ends. The CDR3 runs to 13 residues. CDR1 is SGDLS, CDR2 YYNGEE, per germline.

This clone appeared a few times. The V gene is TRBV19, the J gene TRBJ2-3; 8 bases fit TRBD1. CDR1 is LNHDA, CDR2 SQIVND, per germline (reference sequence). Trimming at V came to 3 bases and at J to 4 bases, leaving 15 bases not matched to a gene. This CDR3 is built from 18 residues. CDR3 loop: CASSILRPGGFVADTQYF. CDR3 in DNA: TGTGCCAGTAGTATCCTCCGTCCAGGGGGCTTCGTAGCAGATACGCAGTATTTT. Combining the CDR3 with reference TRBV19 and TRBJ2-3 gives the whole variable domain DGGITQSPKYLFRKEGQNVTLSCEQNLNHDAMYWYRQDPGQGLRLIYYSQIVNDFQKGDIAEGYSVSREKKESFPLTVTSAQKNPTAFYLCASSILRPGGFVADTQYFGPGTRLTVL.

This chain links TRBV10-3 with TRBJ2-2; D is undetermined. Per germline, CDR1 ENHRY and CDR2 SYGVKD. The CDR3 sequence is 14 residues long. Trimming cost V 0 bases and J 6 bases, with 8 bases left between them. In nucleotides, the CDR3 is TGTGCCATCAGTGAGTCGAGCCCCCCCGGGGAGCTGTTTTTT. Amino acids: CAISESSPPGELFF.

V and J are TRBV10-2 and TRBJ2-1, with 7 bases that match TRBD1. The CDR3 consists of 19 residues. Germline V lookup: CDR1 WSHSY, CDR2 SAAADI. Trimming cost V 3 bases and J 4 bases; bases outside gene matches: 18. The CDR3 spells CASSDIAKAWDSGYNEQFF. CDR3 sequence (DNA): TGCGCCAGCAGTGATATCGCCAAGGCTTGGGACAGTGGTTACAATGAGCAGTTCTTC.

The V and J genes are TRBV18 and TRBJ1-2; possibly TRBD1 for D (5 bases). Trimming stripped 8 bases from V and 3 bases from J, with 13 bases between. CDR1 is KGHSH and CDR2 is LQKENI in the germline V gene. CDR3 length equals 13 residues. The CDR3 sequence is CASHEGRDYGYTF. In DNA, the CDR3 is TGTGCCAGCCACGAAGGCAGGGACTATGGCTACACCTTC.

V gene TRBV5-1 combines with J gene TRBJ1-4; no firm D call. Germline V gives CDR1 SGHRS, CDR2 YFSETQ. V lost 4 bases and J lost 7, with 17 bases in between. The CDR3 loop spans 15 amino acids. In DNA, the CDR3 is TGCGCCAGCAGCCTGCGGGCGGCGGGTTCTGAAAAACTGTTTTTT. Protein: CASSLRAAGSEKLFF.

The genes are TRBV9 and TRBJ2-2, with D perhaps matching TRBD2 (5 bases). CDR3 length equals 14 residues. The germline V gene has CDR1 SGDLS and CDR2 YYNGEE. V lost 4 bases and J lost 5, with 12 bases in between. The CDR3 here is CASSFQTGTGELFF. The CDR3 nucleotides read TGTGCCAGCAGCTTTCAGACGGGGACCGGGGAGCTGTTTTTT.

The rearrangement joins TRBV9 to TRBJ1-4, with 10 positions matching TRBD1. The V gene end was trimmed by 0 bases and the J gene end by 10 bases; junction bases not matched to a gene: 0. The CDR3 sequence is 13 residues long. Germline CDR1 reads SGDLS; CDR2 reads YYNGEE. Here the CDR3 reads CASSVGTGGKLFF. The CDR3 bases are TGTGCCAGCAGCGTAGGGACAGGGGGAAAACTGTTTTTT.

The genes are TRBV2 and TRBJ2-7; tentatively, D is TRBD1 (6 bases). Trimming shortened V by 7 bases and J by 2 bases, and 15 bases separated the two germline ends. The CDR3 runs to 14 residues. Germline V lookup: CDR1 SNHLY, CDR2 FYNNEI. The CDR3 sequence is CASKLPGAAYEQYF. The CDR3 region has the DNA TGTGCCAGCAAGCTCCCAGGGGCTGCCTACGAGCAGTACTTC.

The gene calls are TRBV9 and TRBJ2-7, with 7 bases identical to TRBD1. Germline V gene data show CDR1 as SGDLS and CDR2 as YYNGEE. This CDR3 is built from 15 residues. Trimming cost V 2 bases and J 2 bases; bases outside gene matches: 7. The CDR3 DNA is TGTGCCAGCAGCGTTTCAACAGGGGACACCTACGAGCAGTACTTC. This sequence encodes CASSVSTGDTYEQYF.

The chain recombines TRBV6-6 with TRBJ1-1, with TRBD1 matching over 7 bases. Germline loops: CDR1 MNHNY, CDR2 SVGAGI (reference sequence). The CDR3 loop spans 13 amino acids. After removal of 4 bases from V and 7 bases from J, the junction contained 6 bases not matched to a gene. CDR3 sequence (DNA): TGTGCCAGCAGTTTGACAGGGTATGATGAAGCTTTCTTT. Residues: CASSLTGYDEAFF.

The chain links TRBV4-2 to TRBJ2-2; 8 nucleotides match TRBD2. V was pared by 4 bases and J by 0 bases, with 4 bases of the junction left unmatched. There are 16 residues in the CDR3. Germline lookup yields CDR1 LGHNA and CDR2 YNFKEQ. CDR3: CASSLPGGSNTGELFF. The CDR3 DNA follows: TGTGCCAGCAGCCTCCCGGGGGGGTCGAACACCGGGGAGCTGTTTTTT.

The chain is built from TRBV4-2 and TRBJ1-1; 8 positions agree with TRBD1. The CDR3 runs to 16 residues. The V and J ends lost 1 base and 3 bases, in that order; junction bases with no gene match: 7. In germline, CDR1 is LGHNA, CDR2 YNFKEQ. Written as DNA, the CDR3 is TGTGCCAGCAGCCAAGGGACAGGGTATTTGGACACTGAAGCTTTCTTT. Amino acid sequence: CASSQGTGYLDTEAFF.

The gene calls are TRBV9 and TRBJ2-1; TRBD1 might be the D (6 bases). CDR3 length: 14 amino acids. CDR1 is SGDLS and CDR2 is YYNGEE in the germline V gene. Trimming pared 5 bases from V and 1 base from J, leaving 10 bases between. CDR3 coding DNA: TGTGCCAGCAGTACAACAGGGTCCTACAATGAGCAGTTCTTC. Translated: CASSTTGSYNEQFF.